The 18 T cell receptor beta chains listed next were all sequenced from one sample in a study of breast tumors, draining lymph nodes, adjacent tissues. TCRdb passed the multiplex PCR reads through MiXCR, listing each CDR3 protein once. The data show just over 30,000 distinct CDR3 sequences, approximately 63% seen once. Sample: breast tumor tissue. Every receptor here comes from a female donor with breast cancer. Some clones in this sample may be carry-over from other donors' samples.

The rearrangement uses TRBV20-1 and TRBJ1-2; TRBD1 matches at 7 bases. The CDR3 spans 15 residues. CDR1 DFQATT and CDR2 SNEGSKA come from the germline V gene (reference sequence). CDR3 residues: CGVQGQSRDSLTYTF. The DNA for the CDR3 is TGCGGTGTACAGGGACAGAGCCGCGACTCCTTGACCTACACCTTC.

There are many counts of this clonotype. The CDR3 loop reads CASSFVNTGELFF. Written as DNA, the CDR3 is TGTGCCAGCAGCTTCGTCAACACCGGGGAGCTGTTTTTT. J is TRBJ2-2 and V is TRBV11-1; no clear D gene. CDR3 length equals 13 residues. The V end lost 3 bases, the J end lost 2 bases, and 4 bases lay between the germline ends. Looked up from germline, CDR1 is SGHAT and CDR2 is FQDESV (reference sequence).

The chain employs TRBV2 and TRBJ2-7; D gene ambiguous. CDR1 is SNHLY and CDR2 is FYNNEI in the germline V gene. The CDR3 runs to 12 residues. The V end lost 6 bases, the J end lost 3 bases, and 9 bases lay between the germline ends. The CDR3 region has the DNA TGTGCCAGCAGAGGGATGGGCTACGAGCAGTACTTC. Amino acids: CASRGMGYEQYF.

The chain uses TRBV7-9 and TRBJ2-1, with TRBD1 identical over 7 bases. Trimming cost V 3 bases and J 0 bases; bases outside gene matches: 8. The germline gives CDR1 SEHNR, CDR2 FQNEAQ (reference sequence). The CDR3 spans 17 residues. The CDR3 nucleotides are TGTGCCAGCAGCTTTCCCAAACAGGGGAGCTCCTACAATGAGCAGTTCTTC. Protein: CASSFPKQGSSYNEQFF.

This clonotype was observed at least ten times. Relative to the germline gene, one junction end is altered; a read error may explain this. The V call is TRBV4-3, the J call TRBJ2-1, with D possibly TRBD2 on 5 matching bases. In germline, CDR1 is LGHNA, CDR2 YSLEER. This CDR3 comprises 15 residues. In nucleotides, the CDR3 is TGCGCCAGTAGCCCCGACACCCTAGACGGGGTTAAGCAGTTCTTC. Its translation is CASSPDTLDGVKQFF.

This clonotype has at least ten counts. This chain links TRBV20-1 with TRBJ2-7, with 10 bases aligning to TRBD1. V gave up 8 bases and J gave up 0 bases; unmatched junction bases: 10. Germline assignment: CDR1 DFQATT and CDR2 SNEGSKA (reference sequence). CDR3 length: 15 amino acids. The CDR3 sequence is CSSYKGQGISYEQYF. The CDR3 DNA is TGCAGTTCGTACAAGGGACAGGGGATCTCCTACGAGCAGTACTTC.

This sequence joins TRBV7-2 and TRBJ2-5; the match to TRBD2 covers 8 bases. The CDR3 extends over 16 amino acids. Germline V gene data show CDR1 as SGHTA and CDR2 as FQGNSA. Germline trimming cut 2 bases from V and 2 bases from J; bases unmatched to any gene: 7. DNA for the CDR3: TGTGCCAGCAGCTTAACTCCTAGCGGGTTACAAGAGACCCAGTACTTC. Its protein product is CASSLTPSGLQETQYF.

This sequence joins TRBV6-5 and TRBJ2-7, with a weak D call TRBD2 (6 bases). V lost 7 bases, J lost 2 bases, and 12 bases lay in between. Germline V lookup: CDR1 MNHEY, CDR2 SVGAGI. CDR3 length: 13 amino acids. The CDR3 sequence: CASTAGHTYEQYF. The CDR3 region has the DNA TGTGCCAGCACAGCGGGCCACACCTACGAGCAGTACTTC.

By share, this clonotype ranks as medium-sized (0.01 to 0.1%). The CDR3, as DNA: TGTGCCAGCAGTCGCCTCAAACGGACTAGCGATGACGAGACCCAGTACTTC. This gives the protein CASSRLKRTSDDETQYF. This chain links TRBV6-5 with TRBJ2-5, with 9 bases aligning to TRBD2. This CDR3 comprises 17 residues. Trimming at V came to 5 bases and at J to 5 bases, leaving 15 bases not matched to a gene. Germline V gene sequence: CDR1 MNHEY, CDR2 SVGAGI.

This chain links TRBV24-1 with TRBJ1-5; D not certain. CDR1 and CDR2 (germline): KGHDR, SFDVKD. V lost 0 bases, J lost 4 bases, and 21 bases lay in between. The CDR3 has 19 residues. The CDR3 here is CATSDLPLNYIGQNQPQHF. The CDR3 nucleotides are TGTGCCACCAGTGATTTGCCCCTAAATTATATAGGCCAAAATCAGCCCCAGCATTTT.

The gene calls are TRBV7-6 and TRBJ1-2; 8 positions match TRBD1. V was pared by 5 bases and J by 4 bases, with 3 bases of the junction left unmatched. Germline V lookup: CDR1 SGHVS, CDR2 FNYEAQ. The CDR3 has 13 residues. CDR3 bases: TGTGCCAGCAGCCACGACAGGGGCTATGGCTACACCTTC. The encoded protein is CASSHDRGYGYTF. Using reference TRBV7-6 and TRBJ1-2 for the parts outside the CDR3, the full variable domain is GAGVSQSPRYKVTKRGQDVALRCDPISGHVSLYWYRQALGQGPEFLTYFNYEAQQDKSGLPNDRFSAERPEGSISTLTIQRTEQRDSAMYRCASSHDRGYGYTFGSGTRLTVV.

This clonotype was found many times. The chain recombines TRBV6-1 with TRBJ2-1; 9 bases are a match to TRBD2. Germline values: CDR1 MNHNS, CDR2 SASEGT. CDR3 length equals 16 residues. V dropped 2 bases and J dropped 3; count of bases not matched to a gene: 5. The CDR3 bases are TGTGCCAGCAGTGAATATGGCGGGGGGGTCTACAATGAGCAGTTCTTC. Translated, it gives CASSEYGGGVYNEQFF.

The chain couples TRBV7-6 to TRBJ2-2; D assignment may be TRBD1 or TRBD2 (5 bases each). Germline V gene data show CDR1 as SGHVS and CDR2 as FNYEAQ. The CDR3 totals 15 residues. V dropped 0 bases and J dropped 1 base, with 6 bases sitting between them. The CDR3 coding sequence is TGTGCCAGCAGCTTAGCGGGGGTGAACACCGGGGAGCTGTTTTTT. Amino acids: CASSLAGVNTGELFF.

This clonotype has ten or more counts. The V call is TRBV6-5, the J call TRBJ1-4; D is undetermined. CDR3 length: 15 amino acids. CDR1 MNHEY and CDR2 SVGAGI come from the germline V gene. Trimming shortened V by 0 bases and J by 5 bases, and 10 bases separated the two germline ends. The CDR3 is CASSYSDRRNEKLFF. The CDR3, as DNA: TGTGCCAGCAGTTACTCGGACCGCCGCAATGAAAAACTGTTTTTT.

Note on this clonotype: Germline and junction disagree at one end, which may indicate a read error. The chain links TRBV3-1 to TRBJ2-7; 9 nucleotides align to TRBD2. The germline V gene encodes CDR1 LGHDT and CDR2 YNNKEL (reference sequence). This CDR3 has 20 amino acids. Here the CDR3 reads CASSQPPPGRLAESPDEQYF. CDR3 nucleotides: TGTGCCAGTAGCCAACCCCCCCCAGGGCGACTAGCGGAGAGCCCCGACGAGCAGTACTTC.

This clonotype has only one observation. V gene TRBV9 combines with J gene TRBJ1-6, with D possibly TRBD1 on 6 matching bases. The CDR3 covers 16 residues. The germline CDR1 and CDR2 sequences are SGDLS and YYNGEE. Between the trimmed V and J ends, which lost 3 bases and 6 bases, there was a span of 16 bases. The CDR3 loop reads CASSARITGPNSPLHF. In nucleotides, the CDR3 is TGTGCCAGCAGCGCCCGTATAACAGGGCCTAATTCACCCCTCCACTTT.

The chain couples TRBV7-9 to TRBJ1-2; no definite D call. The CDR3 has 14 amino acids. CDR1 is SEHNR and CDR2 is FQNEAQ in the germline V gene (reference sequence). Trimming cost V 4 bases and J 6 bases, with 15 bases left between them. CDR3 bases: TGTGCCAGCAGCTATGGAGGGAGGAGGGATGGCTACACCTTC. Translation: CASSYGGRRDGYTF.

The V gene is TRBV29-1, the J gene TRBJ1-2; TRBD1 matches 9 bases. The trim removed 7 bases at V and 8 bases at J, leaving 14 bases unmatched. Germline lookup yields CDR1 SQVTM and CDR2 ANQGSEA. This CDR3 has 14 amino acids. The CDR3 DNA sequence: TGCAGCGCCATCGGGGGACAGGGATTGAGGGGCTACACCTTC. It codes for CSAIGGQGLRGYTF.